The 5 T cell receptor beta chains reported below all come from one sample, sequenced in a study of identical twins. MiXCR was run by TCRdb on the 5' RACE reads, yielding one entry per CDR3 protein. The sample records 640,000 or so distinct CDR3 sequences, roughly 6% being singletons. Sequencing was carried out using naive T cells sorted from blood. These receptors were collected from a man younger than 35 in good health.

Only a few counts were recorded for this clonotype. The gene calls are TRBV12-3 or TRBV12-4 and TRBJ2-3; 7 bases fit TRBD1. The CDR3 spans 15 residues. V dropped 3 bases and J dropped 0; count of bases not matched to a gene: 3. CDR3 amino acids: CASSFGQASTDTQYF. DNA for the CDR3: TGTGCCAGCAGTTTCGGACAGGCGAGCACAGATACGCAGTATTTT.

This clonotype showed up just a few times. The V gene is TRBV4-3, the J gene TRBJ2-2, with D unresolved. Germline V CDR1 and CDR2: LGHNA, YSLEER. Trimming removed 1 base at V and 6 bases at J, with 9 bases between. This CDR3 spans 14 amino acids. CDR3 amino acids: CASSQARWAGELFF. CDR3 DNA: TGCGCCAGCAGCCAAGCCCGGTGGGCCGGGGAGCTGTTTTTT.

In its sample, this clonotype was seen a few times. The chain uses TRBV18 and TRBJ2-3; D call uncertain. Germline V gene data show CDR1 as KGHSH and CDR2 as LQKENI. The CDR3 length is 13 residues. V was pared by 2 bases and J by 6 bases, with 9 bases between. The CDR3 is CASSPRLGDTQYF. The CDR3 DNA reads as TGTGCCAGCTCACCAAGGTTGGGGGATACGCAGTATTTT. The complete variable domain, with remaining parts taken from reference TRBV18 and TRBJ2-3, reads NAGVMQNPRHLVRRRGQEARLRCSPMKGHSHVYWYRQLPEEGLKFMVYLQKENIIDESGMPKERFSAEFPKEGPSILRIQQVVRGDSAAYFCASSPRLGDTQYFGPGTRLTVL.

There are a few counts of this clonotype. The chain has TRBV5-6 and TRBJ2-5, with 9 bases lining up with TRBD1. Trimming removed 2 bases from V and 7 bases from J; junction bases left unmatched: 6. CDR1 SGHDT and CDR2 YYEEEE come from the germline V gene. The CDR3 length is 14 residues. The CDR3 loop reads CASSLQGALGTQYF. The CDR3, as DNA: TGTGCCAGCAGCTTACAGGGGGCATTGGGGACCCAGTACTTC.

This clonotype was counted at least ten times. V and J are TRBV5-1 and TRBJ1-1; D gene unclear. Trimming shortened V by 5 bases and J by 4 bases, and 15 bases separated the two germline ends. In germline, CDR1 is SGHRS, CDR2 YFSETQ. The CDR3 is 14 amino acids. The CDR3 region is CASSPPGRTTEAFF. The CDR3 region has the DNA TGCGCCAGCAGTCCTCCAGGACGGACCACTGAAGCTTTCTTT.